Listed below are T cell receptor beta chains from one sample, sequenced in a study of blood T cell repertoires in COVID-19. The assay was immunoSEQ multiplex PCR, and TCRdb's table has in-frame clones only and misses some. The sample records around 89,000 clones, 88% being singletons. Sequenced: peripheral blood. The source of these receptors is a man in his sixties with acute or convalescent COVID-19. CDR3s include the opening cysteine and the closing phenylalanine or tryptophan. The order of the fields is clone size, J gene, V gene, D gene, CDR3 DNA, CDR3 protein. A D gene is named only where the DNA matches it firmly. Clone size is given for some rows only: seen once, a few or many times, or a class if the clone is expanded.

clone size: .
J gene: TRBJ1-2
V gene: TRBV24-1
D gene: .
CDR3 DNA: TGTGCCACCAGTGTAACAGCTAACTATGGCTACACCTTC
CDR3 protein: CATSVTANYGYTF

clone size: .
J gene: TRBJ1-1
V gene: TRBV4-1
D gene: .
CDR3 DNA: TGCGCCAGCAGCCAAGAAGTCGTAGGAGTGAACACTGAAGCTTTCTTT
CDR3 protein: CASSQEVVGVNTEAFF

clone size: .
J gene: TRBJ2-5
V gene: TRBV5-1
D gene: TRBD2
CDR3 DNA: TGCGCCAGCAGCCACGGACTAGCGGAGACAAAAGAGACCCAGTACTTC
CDR3 protein: CASSHGLAETKETQYF

clone size: few
J gene: TRBJ2-2
V gene: TRBV24-1
D gene: .
CDR3 DNA: TGTGCCACCAGTGATTTACCCCGGACAGAGAACACCGGGGAGCTGTTTTTT
CDR3 protein: CATSDLPRTENTGELFF

clone size: .
J gene: TRBJ1-2
V gene: TRBV12-3/TRBV12-4
D gene: .
CDR3 DNA: TGTGCCAGCAGTTTGGGGAGGAACTATGGCTACACCTTC
CDR3 protein: CASSLGRNYGYTF

clone size: .
J gene: TRBJ2-1
V gene: TRBV6-5
D gene: TRBD2
CDR3 DNA: TGTGCCAGCAGTTGGAGCGGGGGGGCCGGAGATGAGCAGTTCTTC
CDR3 protein: CASSWSGGAGDEQFF

clone size: .
J gene: TRBJ1-2
V gene: TRBV5-6
D gene: TRBD1
CDR3 DNA: TGTGCCAGCAGCGGCCTGGGACAGCTCGACTTTAATGGCTACACCTTC
CDR3 protein: CASSGLGQLDFNGYTF

clone size: .
J gene: TRBJ1-1
V gene: TRBV19
D gene: TRBD1
CDR3 DNA: TGTGCCACCCGACCGGGACAGGGTGGTTTGGACACTGAAGCTTTCTTT
CDR3 protein: CATRPGQGGLDTEAFF

clone size: .
J gene: TRBJ2-2
V gene: TRBV11-2
D gene: .
CDR3 DNA: TGTGCCAGCAGCTCCCCGGGACTCCCAGTGGAGCTGTTTTTT
CDR3 protein: CASSSPGLPVELFF

clone size: .
J gene: TRBJ1-6
V gene: TRBV5-1
D gene: .
CDR3 DNA: TGCGCCAGCCGCCGGGAGACAGTTAATAATTCACCCCTCCACTTT
CDR3 protein: CASRRETVNNSPLHF

clone size: .
J gene: TRBJ2-3
V gene: TRBV5-1
D gene: TRBD2
CDR3 DNA: TGCGCCAGCAGAGATCCCGGGACTAGCGGGGGGGTCTCCCGGACAGATACGCAGTATTTT
CDR3 protein: CASRDPGTSGGVSRTDTQYF

clone size: .
J gene: TRBJ2-7
V gene: TRBV5-1
D gene: .
CDR3 DNA: TGCGCCAGCAGCTTGGGACAGTACGAGCAGTACTTC
CDR3 protein: CASSLGQYEQYF

clone size: .
J gene: TRBJ1-4
V gene: TRBV24-1
D gene: .
CDR3 DNA: TGTGCCACCAGTGATGCCGGGAGCCCTAATGAAAAACTGTTTTTT
CDR3 protein: CATSDAGSPNEKLFF

clone size: .
J gene: TRBJ2-7
V gene: TRBV10-3
D gene: .
CDR3 DNA: TGTGCCATCAGTCCTAGCGCCTCCTACGAGCAGTACTTC
CDR3 protein: CAISPSASYEQYF

clone size: .
J gene: TRBJ2-1
V gene: TRBV29-1
D gene: TRBD2
CDR3 DNA: TGCAGCGTCTCCGGGACTAGCTTCAATGAGCAGTTCTTC
CDR3 protein: CSVSGTSFNEQFF

clone size: .
J gene: TRBJ2-3
V gene: TRBV2
D gene: TRBD1
CDR3 DNA: TGTGCCGGGGGACAGGAAAGCACAGATACGCAGTATTTT
CDR3 protein: CAGGQESTDTQYF

clone size: .
J gene: TRBJ2-5
V gene: TRBV4-2
D gene: TRBD2
CDR3 DNA: TGTGCCAGCAGCCAAATCGGACTAGCGGACCAAGAGACCCAGTACTTC
CDR3 protein: CASSQIGLADQETQYF

clone size: .
J gene: TRBJ1-6
V gene: TRBV5-6
D gene: .
CDR3 DNA: TGTGCCAGCAGCTTGGTGGCTTTCGGGCAGGGAGGTTCACCCCTCCACTTT
CDR3 protein: CASSLVAFGQGGSPLHF

clone size: once
J gene: TRBJ1-1
V gene: TRBV6-5
D gene: .
CDR3 DNA: TGTGCCATCACTTTCGGAACAGGTATCACTGAAGCTTTCTTT
CDR3 protein: CAITFGTGITEAFF

clone size: .
J gene: TRBJ2-6
V gene: TRBV28
D gene: TRBD1
CDR3 DNA: TGTGCCAGCAAGACAGGGGGCGGCTCTGGGGCCAACGTCCTGACTTTC
CDR3 protein: CASKTGGGSGANVLTF

clone size: .
J gene: TRBJ2-7
V gene: TRBV30
D gene: .
CDR3 DNA: TGTGCCTGGAGTACGGGGAGTAGGGTGTCCTACGAGCAGTACTTC
CDR3 protein: CAWSTGSRVSYEQYF

clone size: .
J gene: TRBJ1-1
V gene: TRBV12-3/TRBV12-4
D gene: .
CDR3 DNA: TGTGCCAGCAGTTTTATAGGAGACACTGAAGCTTTCTTT
CDR3 protein: CASSFIGDTEAFF

clone size: .
J gene: TRBJ2-3
V gene: TRBV2
D gene: TRBD2
CDR3 DNA: TGTGCCAGCAGTGACCCTAGCGGGGGGGCGCGCACAGATACGCAGTATTTT
CDR3 protein: CASSDPSGGARTDTQYF

clone size: once
J gene: TRBJ2-3
V gene: TRBV6-5
D gene: TRBD2
CDR3 DNA: TGTGCCAGCGTGGCCGTCCGAGCGGGAGTCGATACGCAGTATTTT
CDR3 protein: CASVAVRAGVDTQYF

clone size: .
J gene: TRBJ2-3
V gene: TRBV12-2
D gene: .
CDR3 DNA: .
CDR3 protein: CASRHRWVAAGTDTQYF

clone size: .
J gene: TRBJ2-7
V gene: TRBV27
D gene: .
CDR3 DNA: TGTGCCAGCAGTCGCCAGGAAGCCTACGAGCAGTACTTC
CDR3 protein: CASSRQEAYEQYF